This T cell receptor (beta chain) was identified in a study of CD8 T cells in ankylosing spondylitis. Study-level results: Significantly higher representation of disease-linked clones was reported for matched ankylosing spondylitis synovial fluid. It appeared that ankylosing spondylitis blood was characterized by a TCR beta motif of seven or eight highly homologous variants. Some of these motif variants have turned up before, in reports on reactive arthritis synovial fluid and blood.

The CDR3 has 13 residues. V dropped 3 bases and J dropped 4 bases, with 9 bases sitting between them. Germline lookup yields CDR1 SQVTM and CDR2 ANQGSEA. With molecular barcodes, quantitative 5'-RACE was used to make the TCR beta libraries. TCRdb recomputed calls from the 5' RACE reads with MiXCR, one row per CDR3 protein. Of a few hundred thousand distinct CDR3 sequences listed, approximately 20% are singletons. On this clonotype: Its antigen is currently unknown.

The gene calls are TRBV29-1 and TRBJ2-2; D is uncertain. This TCR was sampled from a male donor with ankylosing spondylitis. The sequenced sample consisted of blood, either unsorted or a sorted T cell fraction (not recorded which). The CDR3 region is CSVDGRATGELFF. The DNA of the CDR3 is TGCAGCGTTGATGGTCGGGCCACCGGGGAGCTGTTTTTT.